One sample yielded the 4 T cell receptor beta chains listed below, sequenced in a study of T cell changes during pregnancy in multiple sclerosis. Only in-frame clones appear in the TCRdb table, and some are missing; sequencing was by immunoSEQ multiplex PCR. The data show roughly 38,000 clones, with about 92% seen just once and 0.6% to 0.75% held by the top ten. Source: CD4+ T cells from peripheral blood mononuclear cells, taken in the third trimester of pregnancy. The receptors shown here come from a female donor with multiple sclerosis, enrolled in a pregnancy study.

This clone was recorded only once. The J gene is TRBJ2-1, the V gene TRBV19, with 9 bases identical to TRBD2. The CDR3 has 13 residues. Per the germline V gene, CDR1 is LNHDA and CDR2 is SQIVND (reference sequence). Trimming took 5 bases from V and 9 from J; bases not matched to a gene: 5. Here the CDR3 reads CASSGISGSEQFF. In DNA, the CDR3 is TGTGCCAGTAGTGGTATTAGCGGGAGTGAGCAGTTCTTC.

CDR3 sequence (DNA): TGTGCCAGTAAGGACAGGCCGAACACTGAAGCTTTCTTT. It codes for CASKDRPNTEAFF. V usage is TRBV19 and J usage is TRBJ1-1; 7 bases fit TRBD1. Germline assignment: CDR1 LNHDA and CDR2 SQIVND (reference sequence). Trimming cost V 7 bases and J 1 base; bases outside gene matches: 3. The CDR3 is 13 amino acids.

V is TRBV7-8 and J is TRBJ1-1; 8 bases align to TRBD1. The CDR3 is made up of 15 amino acids. Germline loops: CDR1 SGHVS, CDR2 FQNEAQ. The V gene end was trimmed by 7 bases and the J gene end by 1 base; junction bases not matched to a gene: 8. The DNA of the CDR3 is TGTGCCAGCACCAATTGGGGACAGGAGAACACTGAAGCTTTCTTT. Amino acid sequence: CASTNWGQENTEAFF.

The CDR3 sequence is CASSFGYNYGYTF. In DNA form, the CDR3 reads TGTGCCAGCAGTTTCGGTTATAACTATGGCTACACCTTC. The rearrangement links TRBV28 to TRBJ1-2; D gene unclear. The germline gives CDR1 MDHEN, CDR2 SYDVKM. The V end was cut by 3 bases, the J end by 1 base, with 6 bases between. The length of the CDR3 is 13 residues.